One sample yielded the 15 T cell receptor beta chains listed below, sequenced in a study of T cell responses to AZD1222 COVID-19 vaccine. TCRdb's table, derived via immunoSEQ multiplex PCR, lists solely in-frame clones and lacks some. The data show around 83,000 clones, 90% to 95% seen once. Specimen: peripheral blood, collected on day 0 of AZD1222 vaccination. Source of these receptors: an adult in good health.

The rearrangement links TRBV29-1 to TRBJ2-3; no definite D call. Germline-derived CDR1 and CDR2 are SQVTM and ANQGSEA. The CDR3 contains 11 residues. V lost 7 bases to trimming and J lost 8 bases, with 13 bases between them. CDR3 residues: CSAAETVTQYF. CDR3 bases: TGCAGCGCCGCTGAAACGGTTACGCAGTATTTT.

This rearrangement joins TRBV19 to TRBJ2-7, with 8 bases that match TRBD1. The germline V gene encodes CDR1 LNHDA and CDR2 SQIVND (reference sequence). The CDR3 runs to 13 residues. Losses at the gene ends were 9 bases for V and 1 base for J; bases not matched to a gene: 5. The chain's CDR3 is CASGTGRSYEQYF. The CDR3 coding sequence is TGTGCCAGCGGGACAGGCAGATCCTACGAGCAGTACTTC.

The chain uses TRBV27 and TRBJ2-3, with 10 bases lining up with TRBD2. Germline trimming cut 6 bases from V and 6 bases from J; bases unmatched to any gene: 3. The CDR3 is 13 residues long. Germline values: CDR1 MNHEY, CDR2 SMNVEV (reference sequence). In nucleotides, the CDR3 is TGTGCCAGCAGGGAAGCGGGGGGGGATACGCAGTATTTT. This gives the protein CASREAGGDTQYF.

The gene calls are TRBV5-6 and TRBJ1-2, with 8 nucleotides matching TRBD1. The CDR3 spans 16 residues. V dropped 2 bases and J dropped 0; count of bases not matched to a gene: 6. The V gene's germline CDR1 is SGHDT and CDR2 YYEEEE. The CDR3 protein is CASSLRTGTTNYGYTF. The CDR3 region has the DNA TGTGCCAGCAGCTTACGGACAGGGACTACTAACTATGGCTACACCTTC.

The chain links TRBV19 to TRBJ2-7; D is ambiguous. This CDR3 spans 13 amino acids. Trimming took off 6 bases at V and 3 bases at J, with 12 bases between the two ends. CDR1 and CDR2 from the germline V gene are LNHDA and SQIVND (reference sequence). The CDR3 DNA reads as TGTGCCAGTAGGAATAACGGAGTCTACGAGCAGTACTTC. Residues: CASRNNGVYEQYF.

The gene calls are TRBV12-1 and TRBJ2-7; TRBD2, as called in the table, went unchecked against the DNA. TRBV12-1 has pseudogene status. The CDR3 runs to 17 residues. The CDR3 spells CASSSPGTAESSYEQYF. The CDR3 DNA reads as TGTGCCAGCAGCTCCCCGGGAACCGCCGAGAGCTCCTACGAGCAGTACTTC.

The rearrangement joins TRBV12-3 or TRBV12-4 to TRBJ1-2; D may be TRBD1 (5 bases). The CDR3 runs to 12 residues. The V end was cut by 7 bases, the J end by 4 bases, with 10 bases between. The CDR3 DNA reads TGTGCCAGCAACCAGGGTTCCTATGGCTACACCTTC. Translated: CASNQGSYGYTF.

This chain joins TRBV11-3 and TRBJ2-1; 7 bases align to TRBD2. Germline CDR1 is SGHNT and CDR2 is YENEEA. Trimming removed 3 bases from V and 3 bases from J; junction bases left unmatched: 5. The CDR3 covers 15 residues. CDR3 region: CASSLGGTIYNEQFF. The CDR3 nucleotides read TGTGCCAGCAGCTTGGGCGGGACTATCTACAATGAGCAGTTCTTC.

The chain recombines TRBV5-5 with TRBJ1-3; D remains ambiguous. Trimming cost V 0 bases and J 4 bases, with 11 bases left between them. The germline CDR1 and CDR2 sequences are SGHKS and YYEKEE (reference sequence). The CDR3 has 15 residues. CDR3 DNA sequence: TGTGCCAGCAGCTTGGATGCGGGATCCGGAAACACCATATATTTT. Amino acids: CASSLDAGSGNTIYF.

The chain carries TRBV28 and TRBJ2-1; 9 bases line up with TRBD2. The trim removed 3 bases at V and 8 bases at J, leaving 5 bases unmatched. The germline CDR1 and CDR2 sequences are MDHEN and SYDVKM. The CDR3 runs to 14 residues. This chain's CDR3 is CASSFSGSADEQFF. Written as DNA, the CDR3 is TGTGCCAGCAGTTTTAGCGGGAGTGCCGATGAGCAGTTCTTC.

Here the CDR3 DNA reads TGTGCCAGCAGGTCGATGTTGGGACAGGGCGGTCGATCACCCCTCCACTTT. Its protein is CASRSMLGQGGRSPLHF. V and J are TRBV27 and TRBJ1-6; 9 nucleotides line up with TRBD1. This CDR3 comprises 17 residues. Germline values: CDR1 MNHEY, CDR2 SMNVEV (reference sequence). The V and J ends lost 6 bases and 10 bases, in that order; junction bases with no gene match: 16.

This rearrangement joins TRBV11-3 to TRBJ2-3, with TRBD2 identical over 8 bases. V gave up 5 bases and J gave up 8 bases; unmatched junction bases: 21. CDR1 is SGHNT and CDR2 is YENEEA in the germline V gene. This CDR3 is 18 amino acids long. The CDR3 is CASSLNPIGGDYVVTQYF. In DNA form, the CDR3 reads TGTGCCAGCAGCCTCAACCCTATCGGGGGGGATTACGTCGTTACGCAGTATTTT.

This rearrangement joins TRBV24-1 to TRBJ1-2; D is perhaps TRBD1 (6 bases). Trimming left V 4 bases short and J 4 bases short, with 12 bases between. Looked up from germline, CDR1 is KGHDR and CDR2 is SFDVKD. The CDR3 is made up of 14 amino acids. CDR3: CATSEPGQIYGYTF. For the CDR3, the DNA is TGTGCCACCAGTGAACCGGGACAAATCTATGGCTACACCTTC.

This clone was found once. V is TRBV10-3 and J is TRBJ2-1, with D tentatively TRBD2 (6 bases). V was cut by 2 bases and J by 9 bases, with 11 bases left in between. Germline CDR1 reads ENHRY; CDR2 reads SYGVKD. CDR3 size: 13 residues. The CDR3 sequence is CAISEQTSGEQFF. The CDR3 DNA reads TGTGCCATCAGTGAGCAGACTAGTGGTGAGCAGTTCTTC.

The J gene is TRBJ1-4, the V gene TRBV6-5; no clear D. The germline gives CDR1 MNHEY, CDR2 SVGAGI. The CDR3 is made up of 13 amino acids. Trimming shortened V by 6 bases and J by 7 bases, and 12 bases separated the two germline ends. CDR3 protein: CASRPGGSEKLFF. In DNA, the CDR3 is TGTGCCAGCAGACCGGGCGGGTCTGAAAAACTGTTTTTT.